These 14 T cell receptor beta chains originate from one sample sequenced in a study of T cell repertoires in aging, cancer and after chemotherapy. Peripheral blood genomic DNA, not sorted cells or RNA, was the template. TRB rearrangements spanning V, D and J were amplified using mixed TRB-A/B primers. TCRdb reanalysed the multiplex PCR reads using MiXCR and keeps one entry per CDR3 protein. The sample lists about 9,200 distinct CDR3 sequences; under 35% were seen once. The material sequenced was blood. These receptors were taken from a human donor in good health.

This clonotype was recorded a few times. The genes are TRBV30 and TRBJ2-2; no definite D call. Trimming removed 4 bases at V and 5 bases at J, with 11 bases between. CDR1 GTSNPN and CDR2 SVGIG come from the germline V gene (reference sequence). The CDR3 spans 13 residues. This chain's CDR3 is CAWTFDWTGELFF. The CDR3 DNA reads as TGTGCCTGGACATTTGATTGGACCGGGGAGCTGTTTTTT.

The genes are TRBV12-3 or TRBV12-4 and TRBJ1-5, with 9 bases that match TRBD1. The V gene end was trimmed by 0 bases and the J gene end by 5 bases; junction bases not matched to a gene: 11. This CDR3 is built from 18 residues. The CDR3 DNA sequence: TGTGCCAGCAGTTTAGCGCCGGGACAGGGAAGTTTGGATCAGCCCCAGCATTTT. It is translated as CASSLAPGQGSLDQPQHF.

The V and J genes are TRBV11-2 and TRBJ1-1; 11 nucleotides match TRBD1. There are 17 residues in the CDR3. Per germline, CDR1 SGHAT and CDR2 FQNNGV. V lost 4 bases and J lost 8; bases outside the gene matches: 15. The CDR3 region has the DNA TGTGCCAGCAGCTCAATTAGGGACAGGGGGTACAAGTGGGAAGCTTTCTTT. Translation gives CASSSIRDRGYKWEAFF.

The V gene is TRBV7-9, the J gene TRBJ2-3; the match to TRBD1 covers 7 bases. The trim removed 9 bases at V and 0 bases at J, leaving 6 bases unmatched. The germline gives CDR1 SEHNR, CDR2 FQNEAQ (reference sequence). The CDR3 consists of 14 residues. CDR3 in amino acids: CASSRDRSTDTQYF. The CDR3 nucleotides read TGTGCCAGTAGCCGGGACAGAAGCACAGATACGCAGTATTTT.

In regard to this clonotype: At one end, the junction sequence differs from germline, possibly due to a read error. This chain joins TRBV6-1 and TRBJ2-7; no definite D call. Germline loops: CDR1 MNHNS, CDR2 SASEGT. This CDR3 comprises 13 residues. The CDR3 sequence: CAISEFNGYEQYF. For the CDR3, the DNA is TGTGCCATCAGTGAGTTTAACGGCTACGAGCAGTACTTC.

This clonotype has only one observation. V and J are TRBV20-1 and TRBJ2-5; 13 nucleotides line up with TRBD2. Germline V gene sequence: CDR1 DFQATT, CDR2 SNEGSKA (reference sequence). The CDR3 has 15 residues. After removal of 0 bases from V and 5 bases from J, the junction contained 3 bases not matched to a gene. CDR3 nucleotides: TGCAGTGCTAGAGACCTGACTAGCGGGGGGGAGACCCAGTACTTC. This translates into CSARDLTSGGETQYF.

This chain links TRBV19 with TRBJ1-2; D is unclear. The V and J ends lost 7 bases and 5 bases respectively, with 20 bases between them. This CDR3 is built from 15 residues. Germline CDR1 and CDR2: LNHDA and SQIVND (reference sequence). CDR3 nucleotide sequence: TGTGCCAGTACCCTAGGGCAGTACCCCGTTTATGGCTACACCTTC. Its protein product is CASTLGQYPVYGYTF.

The chain employs TRBV20-1 and TRBJ2-3; D may be TRBD2 (6 bases). This CDR3 is built from 12 residues. The germline V gene has CDR1 DFQATT and CDR2 SNEGSKA (reference sequence). Here the CDR3 DNA reads TGCAGCCATAGACTAGGCGCAGATACGCAGTATTTT. This gives the protein CSHRLGADTQYF.

This clonotype was counted between two and nine times. V is TRBV19 and J is TRBJ2-1; D gene unclear. Trimming shortened V by 10 bases and J by 9 bases, and 13 bases separated the two germline ends. This CDR3 comprises 11 residues. Germline V gene sequence: CDR1 LNHDA, CDR2 SQIVND (reference sequence). CDR3 loop: CATGGFPEQFF. The CDR3 DNA follows: TGTGCCACTGGCGGCTTCCCTGAGCAGTTCTTC.

This clonotype has more than one count but fewer than ten. This rearrangement joins TRBV12-3 or TRBV12-4 to TRBJ1-6; 8 bases line up with TRBD1. The CDR3 contains 14 residues. V lost 7 bases and J lost 6; bases outside the gene matches: 5. The CDR3 protein is CASTRTGTNSPLHF. For the CDR3, the DNA is TGTGCCAGCACCCGGACAGGGACTAATTCACCCCTCCACTTT.

This clonotype was detected a few times. The genes are TRBV6-5 and TRBJ1-5, with D unresolved. Germline CDR1 is MNHEY and CDR2 is SVGAGI. CDR3 size: 13 residues. Trimming left V 5 bases short and J 2 bases short, with 7 bases between. The DNA for the CDR3 is TGTGCCAGCAGTGGGGTCGGCAATCAGCCCCAGCATTTT. It codes for CASSGVGNQPQHF.

This clonotype was detected a few times. CDR3 loop: CSAREDPVQGSSPLHF. Here the CDR3 DNA reads TGCAGTGCTAGAGAGGACCCTGTACAGGGCAGTTCACCCCTCCACTTT. The chain links TRBV20-1 to TRBJ1-6, with D maybe TRBD1 (6 bases). Germline values: CDR1 DFQATT, CDR2 SNEGSKA (reference sequence). This CDR3 spans 16 amino acids. The V and J ends lost 0 bases and 9 bases respectively, with 18 bases between them.

Comment on this clonotype: This may stem from a read error, because a much larger clone lies one nucleotide away. The V gene is TRBV29-1, the J gene TRBJ1-1; 7 bases line up with TRBD1. Germline lookup yields CDR1 SQVTM and CDR2 ANQGSEA. There are 15 residues in the CDR3. J gave up 5 bases and V 4 bases, and 13 bases lay outside the gene matches. CDR3 DNA: TGCAGCGTTGGCACCCGAAGACAGGGTCGGACTGAAGCTTTCTTT. It codes for CSVGTRRQGRTEAFF.

This clonotype has a handful of counts. The chain carries TRBV7-2 and TRBJ2-3; D not certain. The CDR3 extends over 13 amino acids. Trimming stripped 8 bases from V and 2 bases from J, with 11 bases between. From germline, CDR1 is SGHTA and CDR2 FQGNSA. This CDR3 reads CASQADLTDTQYF. The DNA of the CDR3 is TGTGCCAGCCAGGCAGACCTCACAGATACGCAGTATTTT.